What follows are 25 T cell receptor beta chains derived from one specimen sequenced in a study of early T cells in non-severe SARS-CoV-2 infection. A single record per CDR3 protein comes from TCRdb applying MiXCR to the 5' RACE reads. The table shows about 48,000 distinct CDR3 sequences, with around 6.5% occurring only once. This specimen was whole blood, taken at baseline. The receptors shown here come from an adult who was a healthcare worker with PCR-confirmed SARS-CoV-2 infection or an uninfected control (not recorded which).

This clonotype was seen a handful of times. J is TRBJ1-4 and V is TRBV20-1; 10 bases are a match to TRBD1. Germline-derived CDR1 and CDR2 are DFQATT and SNEGSKA (reference sequence). With V trimmed by 5 bases and J by 8 bases, 8 bases remained unmatched. The CDR3 covers 14 residues. Written as DNA, the CDR3 is TGCAGTGCTCAGAGACAGGGGGCGACGGAAAAACTGTTTTTT. Protein: CSAQRQGATEKLFF.

This clonotype was seen repeatedly, ten times or more. The chain employs TRBV5-6 and TRBJ1-2; D remains unclear. Germline CDR1 reads SGHDT; CDR2 reads YYEEEE. The CDR3 length is 12 residues. V was trimmed by 6 bases and J by 4 bases, leaving 10 bases between them. The CDR3 DNA follows: TGTGCCAGCACCCGGGAGCCCTATGGCTACACCTTC. Its protein product is CASTREPYGYTF.

This clonotype was recorded many times. The rearrangement joins TRBV27 to TRBJ1-6, with unresolved D. This CDR3 has 15 residues. V dropped 6 bases and J dropped 0 bases, with 9 bases sitting between them. The germline V gene encodes CDR1 MNHEY and CDR2 SMNVEV (reference sequence). CDR3 nucleotide sequence: TGTGCCAGCAGCGACGGGAGCTCCTATAATTCACCCCTCCACTTT. This encodes CASSDGSSYNSPLHF.

This clonotype was seen more than once but under ten times. The chain combines TRBV6-1 with TRBJ2-1; unclear D gene. There are 15 residues in the CDR3. V was clipped by 1 base and J by 0 bases, with 7 bases between them. CDR1 is MNHNS and CDR2 is SASEGT in the germline V gene. CDR3 bases: TGTGCCAGCAGTGAAGACAGAATCTCCTACAATGAGCAGTTCTTC. Protein: CASSEDRISYNEQFF.

In its sample, this clonotype was seen many times. V is TRBV5-1 and J is TRBJ2-1; no clear D. This CDR3 has 14 residues. Germline V gene lookup returns CDR1 SGHRS and CDR2 YFSETQ. Trimming stripped 5 bases from V and 7 bases from J, with 16 bases between. CDR3 residues: CASRSEATINEQFF. DNA of the CDR3: TGCGCCAGCAGGAGTGAAGCCACCATAAATGAGCAGTTCTTC.

In its sample, this clonotype ranks as medium-sized (0.01 to 0.1%). The chain combines TRBV20-1 with TRBJ2-3; 9 bases line up with TRBD2. CDR3 length equals 15 residues. The junction had 7 bases not matched to a gene; V was cut back by 0 bases and J by 6 bases. Per the germline V gene, CDR1 is DFQATT and CDR2 is SNEGSKA (reference sequence). For the CDR3, the DNA is TGCAGTGCTAGAGACGGCGGGAGGGGTCGGGATACGCAGTATTTT. Amino acids: CSARDGGRGRDTQYF.

This clonotype occurred a few times. The V call is TRBV4-1, the J call TRBJ2-1, with D possibly matching TRBD2 (6 bases). CDR1 is MGHRA and CDR2 is YSYEKL in the germline V gene. Trimming stripped 2 bases from V and 7 bases from J, with 15 bases between. The CDR3 is 15 amino acids. The CDR3: CASSQTGLSLNEQFF. Written as DNA, the CDR3 is TGCGCCAGCAGCCAAACGGGACTCTCATTGAATGAGCAGTTCTTC.

This clonotype was detected ten times or more. The rearrangement links TRBV29-1 to TRBJ2-3, with D tentatively TRBD2 (5 bases). V lost 3 bases and J lost 3, with 10 bases in between. Germline V gene data show CDR1 as SQVTM and CDR2 as ANQGSEA. This CDR3 is 13 amino acids long. The chain's CDR3 is CSVEARRTDTQYF. CDR3 DNA sequence: TGCAGCGTTGAGGCCCGGAGGACAGATACGCAGTATTTT.

Of note for this clonotype: A much bigger clone sits one base away, suggesting this may be a read error. The V call is TRBV9, the J call TRBJ2-3; 7 nucleotides line up with TRBD2. Looked up from germline, CDR1 is SGDLS and CDR2 is YYNGEE. CDR3 length equals 13 residues. The CDR3 loop is CASSVGAGDTLYF. Here the CDR3 DNA reads TGTGCCAGCAGCGTAGGGGCGGGGGATACGCTGTATTTT.

The rearrangement links TRBV6-2 or TRBV6-3 to TRBJ1-1; tentative D call: TRBD1 (5 bases). Trimming removed 8 bases at V and 0 bases at J, with 13 bases between. This CDR3 is 14 amino acids long. The germline V gene encodes CDR1 MNHEY and CDR2 SVGEGT. The CDR3 DNA sequence: TGTGCCAGCGGAATGGGGGGAGTGAACACTGAAGCTTTCTTT. Translating it yields CASGMGGVNTEAFF.

This clonotype was detected ten times or more. The genes are TRBV7-2 and TRBJ1-5, with TRBD1 matching over 7 bases. V was clipped by 5 bases and J by 5 bases; unmatched bases: 3. This CDR3 has 13 amino acids. Germline-derived CDR1 and CDR2 are SGHTA and FQGNSA. The CDR3 DNA is TGTGCCAGCAGCCAGGGGGACGATCAGCCCCAGCATTTT. Encoded protein: CASSQGDDQPQHF.

This chain links TRBV5-1 with TRBJ1-4, with D possibly matching TRBD1 (5 bases). In germline, CDR1 is SGHRS, CDR2 YFSETQ. Trimming shortened V by 4 bases and J by 4 bases, and 11 bases separated the two germline ends. The CDR3 sequence is 14 residues long. CDR3 DNA sequence: TGCGCCAGCAGCCGGGACGGTTTTAATGAAAAACTGTTTTTT. It yields the protein CASSRDGFNEKLFF.

This rearrangement joins TRBV24-1 to TRBJ2-7; maybe TRBD1 (6 bases). V gave up 9 bases and J gave up 3 bases, with 8 bases separating them. The CDR3 spans 11 residues. The V gene's germline CDR1 is KGHDR and CDR2 SFDVKD. CDR3 nucleotide sequence: TGTGCCACCGCACAGGGCTACGAGCAGTACTTC. Translated, it gives CATAQGYEQYF.

In its sample, this clonotype was seen a few times. V and J are TRBV13 and TRBJ1-2, with D perhaps matching TRBD1 (5 bases). The V gene's germline CDR1 is PRHDT and CDR2 FYEKMQ (reference sequence). The CDR3 totals 13 residues. V lost 2 bases to trimming and J lost 8 bases, with 12 bases between them. CDR3 residues: CASSLSGIGGYTF. Written as DNA, the CDR3 is TGTGCCAGCAGCTTATCAGGGATCGGAGGCTACACCTTC.

This clonotype occurred a few times. The chain couples TRBV2 to TRBJ1-2, with D possibly being TRBD1 (6 bases). Trimming stripped 7 bases from V and 6 bases from J, with 9 bases between. The CDR3 is 11 amino acids. The germline V gene has CDR1 SNHLY and CDR2 FYNNEI. CDR3 sequence (DNA): TGTGCCAGCAACGCAGGGGATGGCTACACCTTC. Translating it yields CASNAGDGYTF.

This clonotype was counted many times. V is TRBV12-3 or TRBV12-4 and J is TRBJ2-1; 11 positions agree with TRBD2. With 1 base clipped from V and 2 bases from J, the junction kept 10 bases outside the gene matches. The CDR3 extends over 19 amino acids. The CDR3 DNA is TGTGCCAGCAGTTTAGACCCCCGACTAGCGGGAAGTACCTACAATGAGCAGTTCTTC. As protein: CASSLDPRLAGSTYNEQFF.

This clonotype was counted ten times or more. The rearrangement uses TRBV20-1 and TRBJ2-2; 8 bases line up with TRBD1. V dropped 6 bases and J dropped 3; count of bases not matched to a gene: 6. Germline V CDR1 and CDR2: DFQATT, SNEGSKA (reference sequence). There are 14 residues in the CDR3. CDR3 nucleotides: TGCAGTGCCAGACAGGGGTCCCACACCGGGGAGCTGTTTTTT. The encoded protein is CSARQGSHTGELFF.

In this sample, this clonotype turned up many times. The J gene is TRBJ2-7, the V gene TRBV10-3; the D gene is possibly TRBD1 (6 bases). V gave up 8 bases and J gave up 5 bases, with 22 bases separating them. Germline CDR1 ENHRY, CDR2 SYGVKD. CDR3 length: 15 amino acids. CDR3 sequence reads: CAIQDSGLTWHEQYF. The CDR3 DNA sequence: TGTGCCATCCAGGACAGCGGACTGACCTGGCACGAGCAGTACTTC.

The V and J genes are TRBV10-3 and TRBJ2-3; 7 bases agree with TRBD2. The CDR3 has 15 residues. CDR1 is ENHRY, CDR2 SYGVKD, per germline. The V gene end was trimmed by 6 bases and the J gene end by 8 bases; junction bases not matched to a gene: 14. CDR3 amino acids: CAIRDKREKAPTQYF. In nucleotides, the CDR3 is TGTGCCATCAGGGACAAGCGGGAAAAGGCCCCTACGCAGTATTTT.

This clonotype was recorded a few times. The chain is built from TRBV19 and TRBJ1-5, with D possibly being TRBD1 (6 bases). This CDR3 spans 14 amino acids. V dropped 5 bases and J dropped 0 bases, with 8 bases sitting between them. In germline, CDR1 is LNHDA, CDR2 SQIVND (reference sequence). CDR3 sequence: CASSLGHSNQPQHF. The CDR3 bases are TGTGCCAGTAGTTTGGGACATAGCAATCAGCCCCAGCATTTT.

The V call is TRBV5-8, the J call TRBJ2-5; TRBD2 matches at 11 bases. Germline CDR1 and CDR2: SGHTS and YDEGEE. The V gene end was trimmed by 4 bases and the J gene end by 1 base; junction bases not matched to a gene: 6. This CDR3 has 16 amino acids. In nucleotides, the CDR3 is TGTGCCAGCAGCGCCGGACTAGCGGGTCCCCAAGAGACCCAGTACTTC. As protein: CASSAGLAGPQETQYF.

The chain employs TRBV29-1 and TRBJ2-3; tentatively, D is TRBD2 (6 bases). V was pared by 7 bases and J by 0 bases, with 14 bases between. The V gene's germline CDR1 is SQVTM and CDR2 ANQGSEA. There are 14 residues in the CDR3. Here the CDR3 DNA reads TGCAGCGCTTATGTGGCGGGAAGCACAGATACGCAGTATTTT. This sequence encodes CSAYVAGSTDTQYF.

This clonotype has ten or more counts. The genes are TRBV10-3 and TRBJ2-3, with 13 bases identical to TRBD2. V was clipped by 1 base and J by 3 bases; unmatched bases: 7. The CDR3 spans 18 residues. Germline V gene data show CDR1 as ENHRY and CDR2 as SYGVKD. The CDR3 DNA reads TGTGCCATCAGTGAGTTACGGACTAGCGGGAGTGTGACAGATACGCAGTATTTT. Encoded protein: CAISELRTSGSVTDTQYF.

The V gene is TRBV5-1, the J gene TRBJ2-7; D could derive from TRBD1 or TRBD2 (5 bases each). From germline, CDR1 is SGHRS and CDR2 YFSETQ. V shed 4 bases and J shed 1 base, with 15 bases lying between them. The CDR3 consists of 15 residues. CDR3 sequence: CASSGTGPTSYEQYF. The CDR3 DNA follows: TGCGCCAGCAGCGGTACGGGACCCACATCCTACGAGCAGTACTTC.

This clonotype rates as medium-sized. The chain joins TRBV6-6 to TRBJ2-3; no clear D gene. The CDR3 is made up of 12 amino acids. Germline lookup yields CDR1 MNHNY and CDR2 SVGAGI (reference sequence). V was pared by 2 bases and J by 6 bases, with 6 bases between. The CDR3 bases are TGTGCCAGCAGTTACGCGTGGGATACGCAGTATTTT. It yields the protein CASSYAWDTQYF.